Described below is a single T cell receptor (beta chain) sequence and its context. Its antigen is not known. The CDR3 loop spans 15 amino acids. The J segment lost 3 bases and the V segment lost 5 bases, leaving 6 bases of the junction unmatched. Looked up from germline, CDR1 is SGHVS and CDR2 is FQNEAQ. The data originate from a study of TIL therapy for anti-PD-1-resistant metastatic lung cancer. Study-wide context: Tumors were harvested before any PD-1/PD-L1 blockade.

General study findings and limits: This highly selected cohort may not generalize to typical lung cancer patients.

This was the immunoSEQ v3 assay. Sequencing depth was around 1.9 million read pairs for survey level, roughly 4.5-6 million for deep. Sequencing was performed with immunoSEQ multiplex PCR; in TCRdb, only in-frame clones are kept and a portion is missing. The sample has 54,000 or so clones; around 90% are singletons. Stated time point: pre-treatment sample, taken before nivolumab and TIL therapy. Enrollment ran from October 2017 to early 2020. The TCR originated in a person aged 25-85 years with non-small cell lung cancer. This chain connects TRBV7-8 to TRBJ2-3, with 9 bases identical to TRBD1. The sequencing here drew on blood, taken at baseline. CDR3 nucleotides: TGTGCCAGCAGCCTCGGACAGGGGCGAACAGATACGCAGTATTTT. Translating gives CASSLGQGRTDTQYF.